A selection of T cell receptor beta chains follows, all from one sample in a study of cytomegalovirus exposure and HLA in healthy donors. Generated by immunoSEQ multiplex PCR, the TCRdb table keeps only in-frame clones and is missing some. Here the sample spans hundreds of thousands of clones, 82% being singletons. The source material was PBMCs. The receptors shown here come from a middle-aged man in good health and CMV-seropositive. Both conserved end residues are part of each CDR3. D genes are given only for firm matches. Clone size is stated in some rows and not others, as once, few, many or a class when expanded.

J gene: TRBJ2-4; D gene: -; V gene: TRBV6-5; CDR3 length: 15; clone size: -; CDR3 DNA: TGTGCCAGCAGTTACTCCTTTCTAGCCAAAAACATTCAGTACTTC; CDR3 protein: CASSYSFLAKNIQYF
J gene: TRBJ1-1; D gene: -; V gene: TRBV5-1; CDR3 length: 13; clone size: -; CDR3 DNA: TGCGCCAGCAGCTTAATCGGCCAGGGAGAAGCTTTCTTT; CDR3 protein: CASSLIGQGEAFF
J gene: TRBJ2-2; D gene: TRBD1; V gene: TRBV11-3; CDR3 length: 15; clone size: few; CDR3 DNA: TGTGCCAGCAGCGTCGAGACAGGGTTAACCGGGGAGCTGTTTTTT; CDR3 protein: CASSVETGLTGELFF
J gene: TRBJ2-3; D gene: TRBD2; V gene: TRBV18; CDR3 length: 17; clone size: once; CDR3 DNA: TGTGCCAGCTCACCAACGGCGGGAGTCCAAAAAACAGATACGCAGTATTTT; CDR3 protein: CASSPTAGVQKTDTQYF
J gene: TRBJ1-2; D gene: -; V gene: TRBV9; CDR3 length: 16; clone size: -; CDR3 DNA: TGTGCCAGCAGCCCCACAGCGGGGGGCCTGGGTTATGGCTACACCTTC; CDR3 protein: CASSPTAGGLGYGYTF
J gene: TRBJ2-7; D gene: TRBD1; V gene: TRBV27; CDR3 length: 15; clone size: -; CDR3 DNA: TGTGCCAGCAGTATAAAGGGACAGGGCGCCTACGAGCAGTACTTC; CDR3 protein: CASSIKGQGAYEQYF
J gene: TRBJ1-3; D gene: TRBD1; V gene: TRBV12-5; CDR3 length: 15; clone size: -; CDR3 DNA: TGTGCTAGTGGCCTCGGGACAGGCTCTGGAAACACCATATATTTT; CDR3 protein: CASGLGTGSGNTIYF
J gene: TRBJ2-3; D gene: TRBD2; V gene: TRBV6-5; CDR3 length: 16; clone size: -; CDR3 DNA: TGTGCCAGCAGTTACATAGCGGGAGGTGGTGTAGATACGCAGTATTTT; CDR3 protein: CASSYIAGGGVDTQYF
J gene: TRBJ2-2; D gene: TRBD1; V gene: TRBV2; CDR3 length: 15; clone size: -; CDR3 DNA: TGTGCCAGCACCTTCGACAGGGCTGAGATCGGGGAGCTGTTTTTT; CDR3 protein: CASTFDRAEIGELFF
J gene: TRBJ2-3; D gene: TRBD2; V gene: TRBV9; CDR3 length: 15; clone size: -; CDR3 DNA: TGTGCCAGCAGCGGGGGGACTAGCGGCACAGATACGCAGTATTTT; CDR3 protein: CASSGGTSGTDTQYF
J gene: TRBJ2-1; D gene: TRBD2; V gene: TRBV6-6; CDR3 length: 13; clone size: -; CDR3 DNA: TGTGCCGCGACTAGCGGACCTCCCAATGAGCAGTTCTTC; CDR3 protein: CAATSGPPNEQFF
J gene: TRBJ1-1; D gene: -; V gene: TRBV2; CDR3 length: 14; clone size: few; CDR3 DNA: TGTGCCAGCAGCACGCCCCAGGGTCGGGCTGAAGCTTTCTTT; CDR3 protein: CASSTPQGRAEAFF
J gene: TRBJ1-5; D gene: -; V gene: TRBV29-1; CDR3 length: 12; clone size: -; CDR3 DNA: TGCAGCGTTCTCACGGCAGGCGAGGGCCAGCATTTT; CDR3 protein: CSVLTAGEGQHF
J gene: TRBJ1-1; D gene: TRBD1; V gene: TRBV2; CDR3 length: 14; clone size: -; CDR3 DNA: TGTGCCAGCAGAGGACAGGGGATGGTCACTGAAGCTTTCTTT; CDR3 protein: CASRGQGMVTEAFF
J gene: TRBJ1-1; D gene: -; V gene: TRBV30; CDR3 length: 14; clone size: once; CDR3 DNA: TGTGCCTGGATTAGAACAGGGAGGGACACTGAAGCTTTCTTT; CDR3 protein: CAWIRTGRDTEAFF
J gene: TRBJ2-3; D gene: TRBD2; V gene: TRBV6-5; CDR3 length: 14; clone size: -; CDR3 DNA: TGTGCCAGCAGTTCGGATAGCGGGACAGATACGCAGTATTTT; CDR3 protein: CASSSDSGTDTQYF
J gene: TRBJ2-4; D gene: TRBD2; V gene: TRBV2; CDR3 length: 18; clone size: -; CDR3 DNA: TGTGCCAGCAAGTCCGGGACTAGCGGGAGAGGAGCCAAAAACATTCAGTACTTC; CDR3 protein: CASKSGTSGRGAKNIQYF
J gene: TRBJ2-3; D gene: TRBD1; V gene: TRBV27; CDR3 length: 15; clone size: -; CDR3 DNA: TGTGCCAGCATGTTTATGACAGGGGTCACGGATACGCAGTATTTT; CDR3 protein: CASMFMTGVTDTQYF
J gene: TRBJ1-3; D gene: -; V gene: TRBV7-9; CDR3 length: 13; clone size: -; CDR3 DNA: TGTGCCAGCAGCTTCCCGGAAGCGGTCACCATATATTTT; CDR3 protein: CASSFPEAVTIYF
J gene: TRBJ1-1; D gene: -; V gene: TRBV5-1; CDR3 length: 18; clone size: -; CDR3 DNA: TGCGCCAGCAGCCAGAGGGGGTGGACCAGAGTTAAGGACACTGAAGCTTTCTTT; CDR3 protein: CASSQRGWTRVKDTEAFF
J gene: TRBJ1-2; D gene: TRBD1; V gene: TRBV15; CDR3 length: 12; clone size: -; CDR3 DNA: TGTGCCACCGGGCAACAGGGGAATGGCTACACCTTC; CDR3 protein: CATGQQGNGYTF
J gene: TRBJ2-1; D gene: TRBD2; V gene: TRBV5-1; CDR3 length: 17; clone size: -; CDR3 DNA: TGCGCCAGCAGCCTCTACTCCCCAACTAGCGGGAGTTATGAGCAGTTCTTC; CDR3 protein: CASSLYSPTSGSYEQFF
J gene: TRBJ2-7; D gene: -; V gene: TRBV14; CDR3 length: 18; clone size: -; CDR3 DNA: TGTGCCAGCAGCCAGAGGACGCAGGGTGGGGCGCGGGGCTACGAGCAGTACTTC; CDR3 protein: CASSQRTQGGARGYEQYF
J gene: TRBJ1-5; D gene: TRBD1; V gene: TRBV19; CDR3 length: 16; clone size: -; CDR3 DNA: TGTGCCAGTAGTATGGGGTTCGACAGGGACAATCAGCCCCAGCATTTT; CDR3 protein: CASSMGFDRDNQPQHF
J gene: TRBJ1-2; D gene: -; V gene: TRBV6-6; CDR3 length: 16; clone size: -; CDR3 DNA: TGTGCCAGCAGCTACGGGGGGGTTAGTACTAACTATGGCTACACCTTC; CDR3 protein: CASSYGGVSTNYGYTF
J gene: TRBJ1-2; D gene: -; V gene: TRBV7-3; CDR3 length: 15; clone size: -; CDR3 DNA: TGTGCCAGCAGCTTAACTCCGGGAGGTAGCTATGGCTACACCTTC; CDR3 protein: CASSLTPGGSYGYTF
J gene: TRBJ1-1; D gene: -; V gene: TRBV11-2; CDR3 length: 14; clone size: -; CDR3 DNA: TGTGCCAGCAGCCCAGGACAGATGAACACTGAAGCTTTCTTT; CDR3 protein: CASSPGQMNTEAFF
J gene: TRBJ1-5; D gene: -; V gene: TRBV27; CDR3 length: 16; clone size: -; CDR3 DNA: TGTGCCAGCAGCCCGCGAAGACTGTATAGCAATCAGCCCCAGCATTTT; CDR3 protein: CASSPRRLYSNQPQHF
J gene: TRBJ2-3; D gene: TRBD2; V gene: TRBV15; CDR3 length: 16; clone size: -; CDR3 DNA: TGTGCCACCAGCAGAGAGGGTAGCGGGAGGCCAGATACGCAGTATTTT; CDR3 protein: CATSREGSGRPDTQYF
J gene: TRBJ1-2; D gene: -; V gene: TRBV11-2; CDR3 length: 17; clone size: -; CDR3 DNA: TGTGCCAGCACCACTAATTACAGGGAAAAGAAAAACTATGGCTACACCTTC; CDR3 protein: CASTTNYREKKNYGYTF
J gene: TRBJ2-3; D gene: TRBD2; V gene: TRBV10-2; CDR3 length: 16; clone size: -; CDR3 DNA: TGCGCCAGCAGAGATCCTAGCGGAGGCGACACAGATACGCAGTATTTT; CDR3 protein: CASRDPSGGDTDTQYF
J gene: TRBJ1-1; D gene: TRBD1; V gene: TRBV10-1; CDR3 length: 13; clone size: -; CDR3 DNA: TGCGCCAGCAGTACAGGGGTAGCCACTGAAGCTTTCTTT; CDR3 protein: CASSTGVATEAFF
J gene: TRBJ1-3; D gene: -; V gene: TRBV6-5; CDR3 length: 14; clone size: -; CDR3 DNA: TGTGCCAGCAGTGACAGTGGAGCTGGAAACACCATATATTTT; CDR3 protein: CASSDSGAGNTIYF
J gene: TRBJ2-1; D gene: -; V gene: TRBV4-1; CDR3 length: 17; clone size: -; CDR3 DNA: TGCGCCAGCAGCCCAACCCCCACTAGGACCCTTTACAATGAGCAGTTCTTC; CDR3 protein: CASSPTPTRTLYNEQFF
J gene: TRBJ2-7; D gene: TRBD2; V gene: TRBV4-1; CDR3 length: 16; clone size: -; CDR3 DNA: TGCGCCAGCAGCCAAGGGACCGGACTAGTGACCTACGAGCAGTACTTC; CDR3 protein: CASSQGTGLVTYEQYF
J gene: TRBJ1-2; D gene: -; V gene: TRBV19; CDR3 length: 15; clone size: -; CDR3 DNA: TGTGCCAGTACCCCAGACAGAAACTCTAACTATGGCTACACCTTC; CDR3 protein: CASTPDRNSNYGYTF
J gene: TRBJ1-5; D gene: -; V gene: TRBV19; CDR3 length: 13; clone size: once; CDR3 DNA: TGTGCCAGTAGACAGGGCTCGAATCAGCCCCAGCATTTT; CDR3 protein: CASRQGSNQPQHF
J gene: TRBJ1-3; D gene: TRBD1; V gene: TRBV5-1; CDR3 length: 18; clone size: -; CDR3 DNA: TGCGCCAGCAGCCCGGGACAGCTTTACATGAGCTCTGGAAACACCATATATTTT; CDR3 protein: CASSPGQLYMSSGNTIYF
J gene: TRBJ1-1; D gene: -; V gene: TRBV7-3; CDR3 length: 14; clone size: few; CDR3 DNA: TGTGCCAGCAGCCGTCAACCCGGGTCCACTGAAGCTTTCTTT; CDR3 protein: CASSRQPGSTEAFF
J gene: TRBJ2-3; D gene: -; V gene: TRBV21-1; CDR3 length: 14; clone size: few; CDR3 DNA: TGTGCCAGCAGCAACGTGGGGAGAGGCGATACGCAGTATTTT; CDR3 protein: CASSNVGRGDTQYF
J gene: TRBJ1-1; D gene: -; V gene: TRBV30; CDR3 length: 13; clone size: -; CDR3 DNA: TGTGCCTGGAGGGGTTCGGGGTACACTGAAGCTTTCTTT; CDR3 protein: CAWRGSGYTEAFF
J gene: TRBJ2-7; D gene: -; V gene: TRBV19; CDR3 length: 16; clone size: -; CDR3 DNA: TGTGCCAGTAGCCTCGTTGGTGGCGGGGCCGCCTACGAGCAGTACTTC; CDR3 protein: CASSLVGGGAAYEQYF
J gene: TRBJ2-5; D gene: -; V gene: TRBV7-3; CDR3 length: 14; clone size: once; CDR3 DNA: TGTGCCAGCAGCTTGGCAGGGCTTAAAGAGACCCAGTACTTC; CDR3 protein: CASSLAGLKETQYF
J gene: TRBJ1-3; D gene: -; V gene: TRBV6-6; CDR3 length: 14; clone size: -; CDR3 DNA: TGTGCCAGCAGGGGGGGAAACTCTGGAAACACCATATATTTT; CDR3 protein: CASRGGNSGNTIYF
J gene: TRBJ2-7; D gene: -; V gene: TRBV5-6; CDR3 length: 16; clone size: -; CDR3 DNA: TGTGCCAGCAGCTTTAAGTCCGGACAGATCTCCTACGAGCAGTACTTC; CDR3 protein: CASSFKSGQISYEQYF
J gene: TRBJ2-7; D gene: TRBD2; V gene: TRBV6-5; CDR3 length: 15; clone size: once; CDR3 DNA: TGTGCCAGCAGTTACTCGGTAGCGGGAGGGAACGAGCAGTACTTC; CDR3 protein: CASSYSVAGGNEQYF
J gene: TRBJ2-7; D gene: -; V gene: TRBV6-5; CDR3 length: 14; clone size: once; CDR3 DNA: TGTGCCAGCAGTGAGCGAGGAGGTTCCTACGAGCAGTACTTC; CDR3 protein: CASSERGGSYEQYF
J gene: TRBJ2-1; D gene: TRBD2; V gene: TRBV13; CDR3 length: 17; clone size: -; CDR3 DNA: TGTGCCAGCAGCCCGGGAGCGGGACTACCCGAACGTAATGAGCAGTTCTTC; CDR3 protein: CASSPGAGLPERNEQFF
J gene: TRBJ1-4; D gene: -; V gene: TRBV11-2; CDR3 length: 15; clone size: -; CDR3 DNA: TGTGCCAGCAGCTTAGATCGGGGAAGGGCTGAAAAACTGTTTTTT; CDR3 protein: CASSLDRGRAEKLFF
J gene: TRBJ2-7; D gene: -; V gene: TRBV18; CDR3 length: 18; clone size: -; CDR3 DNA: TGTGCCAGCTCACCAGGAATATCTGGGGGAGGGGGCTCCTACGAGCAGTACTTC; CDR3 protein: CASSPGISGGGGSYEQYF
J gene: TRBJ2-7; D gene: TRBD2; V gene: TRBV5-4; CDR3 length: 15; clone size: -; CDR3 DNA: TGTGCCAGCAGCTTGGGTGGGAGGGAGGCCTACGAGCAGTACTTC; CDR3 protein: CASSLGGREAYEQYF
J gene: TRBJ2-6; D gene: TRBD1; V gene: TRBV7-2; CDR3 length: 18; clone size: -; CDR3 DNA: TGTGCCAGCAGCTTGGGGACAGGGGGTTTCGCTGGGGCCAACGTCCTGACTTTC; CDR3 protein: CASSLGTGGFAGANVLTF
J gene: TRBJ2-3; D gene: TRBD2; V gene: TRBV10-2; CDR3 length: 14; clone size: -; CDR3 DNA: TGCGCCAGTCAGCGGGGGTCTAGCACAGATACGCAGTATTTT; CDR3 protein: CASQRGSSTDTQYF
J gene: TRBJ2-1; D gene: -; V gene: TRBV6-5; CDR3 length: 13; clone size: -; CDR3 DNA: TGTGCCAGCAGTTTCGGGACCTACAATGAGCAGTTCTTC; CDR3 protein: CASSFGTYNEQFF
J gene: TRBJ1-2; D gene: -; V gene: TRBV27; CDR3 length: 14; clone size: once; CDR3 DNA: TGTGCCAGCAGTCGACAGGTACAGACTAATGGCTACACCTTC; CDR3 protein: CASSRQVQTNGYTF
J gene: TRBJ2-7; D gene: -; V gene: TRBV29-1; CDR3 length: 12; clone size: once; CDR3 DNA: TGCAGCCAAAGACAGGAGACCTACGAGCAGTACTTC; CDR3 protein: CSQRQETYEQYF
J gene: TRBJ1-1; D gene: TRBD1; V gene: TRBV9; CDR3 length: 15; clone size: -; CDR3 DNA: TGTGCCAGCAGCGCCGACAGGGGGGGGGACACTGAAGCTTTCTTT; CDR3 protein: CASSADRGGDTEAFF
J gene: TRBJ2-3; D gene: TRBD2; V gene: TRBV10-3; CDR3 length: 17; clone size: -; CDR3 DNA: TGTGCCATCAGTGAGTCTAACCGCGGGAGAAACACAGATACGCAGTATTTT; CDR3 protein: CAISESNRGRNTDTQYF
J gene: TRBJ2-1; D gene: TRBD2; V gene: TRBV7-9; CDR3 length: 13; clone size: -; CDR3 DNA: TGTGCCAGCAGCTTTAGCGGGATCCATGAGCAGTTCTTC; CDR3 protein: CASSFSGIHEQFF
J gene: TRBJ1-1; D gene: -; V gene: TRBV7-8; CDR3 length: 17; clone size: -; CDR3 DNA: TGTGCCAGCAGCCCTAGGCCCGGCGTTCTTACGGGCACTGAAGCTTTCTTT; CDR3 protein: CASSPRPGVLTGTEAFF